This T cell receptor beta chain originates from a study of CD8 T cells in Susac syndrome. Findings and limits, study-wide: The number of individuals included in the study's TCR sequencing and HLA analysis was acknowledged as relatively small.

Trimming removed 7 bases at V and 0 bases at J, with 13 bases between. Looked up from germline, CDR1 is GTSNPN and CDR2 is SVGIG (reference sequence). The CDR3 covers 14 residues. Comments on this clonotype: Its antigen is unknown.

The authors carried out high-throughput sequencing of TCR beta. They applied it to CD8+ and CD4+ T cells obtained from blood. Relapsing-remitting disease, either stable or active, was present in the multiple sclerosis controls, who were treatment-naive patients. Reverse transcription used roughly 0.45 to 1 ug RNA and random hexamers. A multiplex approach, immunoSEQ multiplex PCR, amplified TCR beta CDR3 across 54 Vbeta and 13 Jbeta. TCRdb independently ran MiXCR on the immunoSEQ multiplex PCR reads; one entry per CDR3 protein. The top ten hold around 0.18% of the sample, which has about 300,000 distinct CDR3 sequences, approximately 89% seen once.

The sequenced sample consisted of CD8+ T cells from PBMCs. This TCR derives from a human donor with multiple sclerosis. V and J are TRBV30 and TRBJ2-1, with D maybe TRBD1 (6 bases). The CDR3 here is CASKTGPSYNEQFF. The CDR3 nucleotides are TGTGCCTCCAAGACAGGCCCCTCCTACAATGAGCAGTTCTTC. Full variable domain (remainder filled in from reference TRBV30 and TRBJ2-1): SQTIHQWPATLVQPVGSPLSLECTVEGTSNPNLYWYRQAAGRGLQLLFYSVGIGQISSEVPQNLSASRPQDRQFILSSKKLLLSDSGFYLCASKTGPSYNEQFFGPGTRLTVL.